This T cell receptor (beta chain) was identified during a study of blood T cell repertoires in COVID-19. Overall study context: Collection of acute and convalescent COVID-19 samples took place in the United States, Italy and Spain. The analysed material was cDNA or gDNA that came from T cells, B-cell-depleted T cells, or PBMCs.

V shed 1 base and J shed 6 bases, with 6 bases lying between them. The germline V gene encodes CDR1 SGHRS and CDR2 YFSETQ. The CDR3 sequence is 12 residues long. Original data processing: By means of reference gene primer amplification, nucleated cell counts were estimated. The data were produced by immunoSEQ multiplex PCR, yet TCRdb's version contains in-frame clones alone and is incomplete. V and J calls plus clone size are reproduced from that table; the DNA served to infer D and trimming. This sample yields a few hundred thousand clones, of which less than 95% are seen a single time; roughly 0.66% belongs to the top ten. Allocation to cohorts depended on clinical history reported by the participants.

The specimen was PBMCs or T cells enriched from blood (not recorded which). The chain carries TRBV5-1 and TRBJ2-3; D is possibly TRBD2 (6 bases). This TCR was recovered from a man aged 18 to 30 who had recovered from COVID-19. The CDR3 loop reads CASSLREDTQYF. The CDR3, as DNA: TGCGCCAGCAGCTTGCGGGAGGATACGCAGTATTTT.